This entry features one T cell receptor (beta chain) sequence. This record comes from a study of blood T cell repertoires in COVID-19. Original analysis: Reference gene primer amplification in the assay estimated nucleated cell counts. The assay was immunoSEQ multiplex PCR, and TCRdb's table has in-frame clones only and misses some. V, J and clone size were drawn from that table, and D and trimming were deduced from the DNA. Altogether 26,000 or so clones are present, around 93% being singletons, with the ten largest covering around 2.8%. This CDR3 is 13 amino acids long. V lost 8 bases, J lost 1 base, and 3 bases stayed unmatched. Germline CDR1 is LNHDA and CDR2 is SQIVND (reference sequence).

The V and J genes are TRBV19 and TRBJ2-5; TRBD1 aligns across 8 bases. The TCR originated in a human donor in a cohort sampled during active COVID-19. Sequenced input: peripheral blood. The CDR3 reads CASRDRTQETQYF. The CDR3, as DNA: TGTGCCAGTCGGGACAGGACCCAAGAGACCCAGTACTTC.